This is a list of T cell receptor beta chains from one sample in a study of PD-1 blockade in classical Hodgkin lymphoma. Measured with immunoSEQ multiplex PCR; TCRdb has only the in-frame clones, and not every one. Of tens of thousands of clones listed, roughly 70% are singletons. The sample here was peripheral blood mononuclear cells (PBMCs), taken before the second cycle of nivolumab. The receptors derive from a human donor with classical Hodgkin lymphoma. Both conserved end residues are part of each CDR3. A D gene is named only where the DNA matches it firmly. Clone sizes are given selectively: once, few, many, or a class where the clone is expanded.

J: TRBJ1-2; D: NA; V: TRBV6-4; size: NA; DNA: TGTGCCAGCAGTGACTCCAATAGGGGTGTTGATGGCTACACCTTC; CDR3: CASSDSNRGVDGYTF
J: TRBJ2-7; D: TRBD1; V: TRBV10-2; size: many; DNA: TGCGCCAGCAGTGAGACCGGGACAGGACCCTACGAGCAGTACTTC; CDR3: CASSETGTGPYEQYF
J: TRBJ1-1; D: NA; V: TRBV18; size: NA; DNA: TGTGCCAGCTCACCGCGAATCCCCCGGACAGAGAACACTGAAGCTTTCTTT; CDR3: CASSPRIPRTENTEAFF
J: TRBJ2-5; D: TRBD2; V: TRBV5-1; size: NA; DNA: TGCGCCAGCAGTGAGAGCCCGGGACTAGCGGGGTTCTCAGGGACCCAGTACTTC; CDR3: CASSESPGLAGFSGTQYF
J: TRBJ1-5; D: NA; V: TRBV29-1; size: NA; DNA: TGCAGCGTTGCGGGAAGCAATCAGCCCCAGCATTTT; CDR3: CSVAGSNQPQHF
J: TRBJ1-5; D: NA; V: TRBV6-6; size: NA; DNA: TGTGCCAGCAGTTACTCGCTTCAGGAGGGTCAGCCCCAGCATTTT; CDR3: CASSYSLQEGQPQHF
J: TRBJ2-3; D: NA; V: TRBV29-1; size: NA; DNA: TGCAGCGTTGCTATCCAGACCCCAAATACGCAGTATTTT; CDR3: CSVAIQTPNTQYF
J: TRBJ1-5; D: TRBD1; V: TRBV2; size: NA; DNA: TGTGCCAGCAGAGGGGACAGGGAGGAGAGCAATCAGCCCCAGCATTTT; CDR3: CASRGDREESNQPQHF
J: TRBJ2-3; D: TRBD2; V: TRBV28; size: NA; DNA: TGTGCCAGCAGTCTTCCTAGCGGGCTCACAGATACGCAGTATTTT; CDR3: CASSLPSGLTDTQYF
J: TRBJ1-2; D: TRBD1; V: TRBV14; size: few; DNA: TGTGCCAGCAGCCAGATGACAGGGGCCAGCTATGGCTACACCTTC; CDR3: CASSQMTGASYGYTF
J: TRBJ2-6; D: TRBD1; V: TRBV28; size: NA; DNA: TGTGCCAGCAGGACAGGGAAGGCTGGGGCCAACGTCCTGACTTTC; CDR3: CASRTGKAGANVLTF
J: TRBJ1-5; D: NA; V: TRBV7-2; size: few; DNA: TGTGCCAGCAGCCCAAAGAGTTATAGCAATCAGCCCCAGCATTTT; CDR3: CASSPKSYSNQPQHF
J: TRBJ1-4; D: NA; V: TRBV7-9; size: NA; DNA: TGTGCCAGCAGCTTCGATCAGGGGCAAGAAAAACTGTTTTTT; CDR3: CASSFDQGQEKLFF
J: TRBJ2-5; D: NA; V: TRBV15; size: NA; DNA: TGTGCCACCAGCAGAGATTTAGGAGGAGGCCGCGAGACCCAGTACTTC; CDR3: CATSRDLGGGRETQYF
J: TRBJ1-3; D: NA; V: TRBV6-5; size: NA; DNA: TGTGCCAGCAGTTACTCGACGGCAGCTGGAAACACCATATATTTT; CDR3: CASSYSTAAGNTIYF
J: TRBJ1-2; D: TRBD1; V: TRBV5-1; size: NA; DNA: TGCGCCAGCAGCCCGGGGACAGGGGACAAATATGGCTACACCTTC; CDR3: CASSPGTGDKYGYTF
J: TRBJ1-2; D: TRBD1; V: TRBV19; size: NA; DNA: TGTGCCAGTAGTACTAAGACAGGGCCTAACTATGGCTACACCTTC; CDR3: CASSTKTGPNYGYTF
J: TRBJ1-1; D: NA; V: TRBV19; size: medium-sized; DNA: TGTGCCAGTACCTCGGGGTACCTGAACACTGAAGCTTTCTTT; CDR3: CASTSGYLNTEAFF
J: TRBJ2-3; D: NA; V: TRBV5-4; size: few; DNA: TGTGCCAGCAGCTTGGTCGGTACGCAGTATTTT; CDR3: CASSLVGTQYF
J: TRBJ2-1; D: NA; V: TRBV6-5; size: NA; DNA: TGTGCCAGCAGGGCCAACAATGAGCAGTTCTTC; CDR3: CASRANNEQFF
J: TRBJ2-1; D: NA; V: TRBV7-9; size: once; DNA: TGTGCCAGCAGCTTTAGGTATAGTGAGCAGTTCTTC; CDR3: CASSFRYSEQFF
J: TRBJ2-3; D: NA; V: TRBV11-3; size: few; DNA: TGTGCCAGCAGCTTAGGGGAGGCAGATACGCAGTATTTT; CDR3: CASSLGEADTQYF
J: TRBJ1-6; D: NA; V: TRBV27; size: NA; DNA: TGTGCCAGCACCCGGGGAAAAGACCTCATGGCCCCTAATTCACCCCTCCACTTT; CDR3: CASTRGKDLMAPNSPLHF
J: TRBJ2-3; D: NA; V: TRBV29-1; size: NA; DNA: TGCAGCGTTGGAGGGGGGAAGAGGGATACGCAGTATTTT; CDR3: CSVGGGKRDTQYF
J: TRBJ2-5; D: TRBD2; V: TRBV7-2; size: NA; DNA: TGTGCCAGCAGCTTAAGCGGACTAGGAGAGACCCAGTACTTC; CDR3: CASSLSGLGETQYF
J: TRBJ2-1; D: TRBD1; V: TRBV11-3; size: NA; DNA: TGTGCCAGCAGCCTCCGCGGGACAGGGGGCAATGAGCAGTTCTTC; CDR3: CASSLRGTGGNEQFF
J: TRBJ2-1; D: NA; V: TRBV9; size: NA; DNA: TGTGCCAGCAGCCGCCGGGACTCGGGCTTCAATGAGCAGTTCTTC; CDR3: CASSRRDSGFNEQFF
J: TRBJ2-5; D: NA; V: TRBV7-2; size: NA; DNA: TGTGCCAGCAGCTTAACCCCTCGGGAGACCCAGTACTTC; CDR3: CASSLTPRETQYF
J: TRBJ1-3; D: NA; V: TRBV6-5; size: NA; DNA: TGTGCCAGCAGGGATACTGGAAACACCATATATTTT; CDR3: CASRDTGNTIYF
J: TRBJ2-3; D: TRBD2; V: TRBV6-1; size: few; DNA: TGTGCCAGCAGGAGGACTAGTAGCACAGATACGCAGTATTTT; CDR3: CASRRTSSTDTQYF
J: TRBJ2-3; D: TRBD2; V: TRBV7-3; size: NA; DNA: TGTGCCAGCAGCTTAACGGCCCTAGCGGGGGGGCGTGCAGATACGCAGTATTTT; CDR3: CASSLTALAGGRADTQYF
J: TRBJ2-3; D: TRBD2; V: TRBV6-1; size: NA; DNA: TGTGCCAGCCAGCGGGGGACCTTGGATACGCAGTATTTT; CDR3: CASQRGTLDTQYF
J: TRBJ2-1; D: TRBD1; V: TRBV18; size: NA; DNA: TGTGCCAGCTCACCACTTGGGGCAGGGACAGGAAATGAGCAGTTCTTC; CDR3: CASSPLGAGTGNEQFF
J: TRBJ2-1; D: TRBD2; V: TRBV19; size: NA; DNA: TGTGCCAGTAGGGTAGCGGGGGGGCCCCTCAATGAGCAGTTCTTC; CDR3: CASRVAGGPLNEQFF
J: TRBJ1-1; D: NA; V: TRBV6-5; size: NA; DNA: TGTGCCAGCAGTTACGCAGCAACCTTGAACACTGAAGCTTTCTTT; CDR3: CASSYAATLNTEAFF
J: TRBJ2-7; D: NA; V: TRBV28; size: NA; DNA: TGTGCCAGCAGTTCCCCCCGGAGGGACAGCCCCTACGAGCAGTACTTC; CDR3: CASSSPRRDSPYEQYF
J: TRBJ2-7; D: NA; V: TRBV5-1; size: once; DNA: TGCGCCAGCAGCTTGGGAGGGAACTACGAGCAGTACTTC; CDR3: CASSLGGNYEQYF
J: TRBJ1-6; D: NA; V: TRBV6-6; size: NA; DNA: TGTGCCAGCAGTTACTCTGGGCAGGGAGATAATTCACCCCTCCACTTT; CDR3: CASSYSGQGDNSPLHF
J: TRBJ2-4; D: NA; V: TRBV30; size: NA; DNA: TGTGCCTGGAGTGCTGACATTATAGCCAAAAACATTCAGTACTTC; CDR3: CAWSADIIAKNIQYF
J: TRBJ2-1; D: TRBD2; V: TRBV27; size: once; DNA: TGTGCCAGCAGCTTCAGACTAGCGGGAGCCAATGAGCAGTTCTTC; CDR3: CASSFRLAGANEQFF
J: TRBJ2-3; D: NA; V: TRBV25-1; size: medium-sized; DNA: TGTGCCAGCAGTTTTACTAGGGCCACAGATACGCAGTATTTT; CDR3: CASSFTRATDTQYF
J: TRBJ1-1; D: NA; V: TRBV6-6; size: NA; DNA: TGTGCCACCGCTACCCCTCGGGTTACCACTGAAGCTTTCTTT; CDR3: CATATPRVTTEAFF
J: TRBJ1-1; D: NA; V: TRBV5-1; size: NA; DNA: TGCGCCAGCAGCTTGTCCGGTGGGCTTTGGAACACTGAAGCTTTCTTT; CDR3: CASSLSGGLWNTEAFF
J: TRBJ2-3; D: NA; V: TRBV18; size: NA; DNA: TGTGCCAGCTCACCTCAGCGGTCCGGGGGCCCTAGCACAGATACGCAGTATTTT; CDR3: CASSPQRSGGPSTDTQYF
J: TRBJ1-2; D: NA; V: TRBV5-6; size: medium-sized; DNA: TGTGCCAGCAGTAGGGCAGGGATAAACCGCGACACCTTC; CDR3: CASSRAGINRDTF
J: TRBJ1-3; D: NA; V: TRBV30; size: few; DNA: TGTGCCTGGAGTGTAATTACGGGGACGGGAAACACCATATATTTT; CDR3: CAWSVITGTGNTIYF
J: TRBJ1-3; D: TRBD1; V: TRBV5-4; size: many; DNA: TGTGCCAGCAGCGATCTTGAGACAGGGGACGGAAACACCATATATTTT; CDR3: CASSDLETGDGNTIYF
J: TRBJ1-6; D: NA; V: TRBV5-1; size: once; DNA: TGCGCCAGCAGCTTTTCCGGTCTAGATTCACCCCTCCACTTT; CDR3: CASSFSGLDSPLHF